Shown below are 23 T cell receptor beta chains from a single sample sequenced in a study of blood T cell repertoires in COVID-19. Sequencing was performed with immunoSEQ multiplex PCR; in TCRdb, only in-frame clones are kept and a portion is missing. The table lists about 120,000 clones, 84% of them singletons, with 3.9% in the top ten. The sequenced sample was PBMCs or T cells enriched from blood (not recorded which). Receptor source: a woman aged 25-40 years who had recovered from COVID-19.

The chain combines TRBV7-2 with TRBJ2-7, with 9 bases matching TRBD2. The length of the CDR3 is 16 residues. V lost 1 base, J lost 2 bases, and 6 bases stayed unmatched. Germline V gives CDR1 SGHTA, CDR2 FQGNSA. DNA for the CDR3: TGTGCCAGCAGCTTAGGTGGTAGCGGGAGTCCCTACGAGCAGTACTTC. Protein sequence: CASSLGGSGSPYEQYF.

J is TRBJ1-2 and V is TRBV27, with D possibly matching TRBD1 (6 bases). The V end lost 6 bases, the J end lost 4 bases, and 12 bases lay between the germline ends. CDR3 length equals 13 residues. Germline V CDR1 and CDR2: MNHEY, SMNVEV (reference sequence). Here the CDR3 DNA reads TGTGCCAGCAGCGTAGACAGGAGCTATGGCTACACCTTC. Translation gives CASSVDRSYGYTF.

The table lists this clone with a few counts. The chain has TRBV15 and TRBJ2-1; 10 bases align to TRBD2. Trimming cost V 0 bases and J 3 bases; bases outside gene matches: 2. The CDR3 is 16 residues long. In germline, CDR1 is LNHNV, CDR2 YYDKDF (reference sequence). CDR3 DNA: TGTGCCACCAGCAGAGAAGCGGGAGGGTTCTACAATGAGCAGTTCTTC. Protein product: CATSREAGGFYNEQFF.

This chain's CDR3 is CASSQRGGYTDTQYF. DNA of the CDR3: TGTGCCAGCAGCCAACGGGGGGGGTACACAGATACGCAGTATTTT. V usage is TRBV14 and J usage is TRBJ2-3; 8 positions agree with TRBD2. V was clipped by 2 bases and J by 2 bases; unmatched bases: 3. Germline CDR1 is SGHDN and CDR2 is FVKESK. The CDR3 is 15 amino acids.

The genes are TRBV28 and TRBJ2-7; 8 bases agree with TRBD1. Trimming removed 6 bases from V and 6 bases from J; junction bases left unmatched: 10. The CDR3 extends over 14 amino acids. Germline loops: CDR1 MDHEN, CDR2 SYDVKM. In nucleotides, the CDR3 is TGTGCCAGCAGGCCCACAGGGGGAGGAGGCGAGCAGTACTTC. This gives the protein CASRPTGGGGEQYF.

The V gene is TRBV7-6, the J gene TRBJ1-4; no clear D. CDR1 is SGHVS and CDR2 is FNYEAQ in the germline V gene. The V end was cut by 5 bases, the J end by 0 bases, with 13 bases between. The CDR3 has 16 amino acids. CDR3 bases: TGTGCCAGCAGCCCGAGGGTTTTGACAACTAATGAAAAACTGTTTTTT. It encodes CASSPRVLTTNEKLFF. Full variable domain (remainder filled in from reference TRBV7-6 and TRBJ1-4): GAGVSQSPRYKVTKRGQDVALRCDPISGHVSLYWYRQALGQGPEFLTYFNYEAQQDKSGLPNDRFSAERPEGSISTLTIQRTEQRDSAMYRCASSPRVLTTNEKLFFGSGTQLSVL.

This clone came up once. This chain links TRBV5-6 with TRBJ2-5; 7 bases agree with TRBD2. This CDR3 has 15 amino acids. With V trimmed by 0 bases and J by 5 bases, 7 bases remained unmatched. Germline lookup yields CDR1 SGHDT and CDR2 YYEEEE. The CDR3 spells CASSLGGRAAETQYF. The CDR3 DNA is TGTGCCAGCAGCTTGGGAGGGAGGGCCGCGGAGACCCAGTACTTC.

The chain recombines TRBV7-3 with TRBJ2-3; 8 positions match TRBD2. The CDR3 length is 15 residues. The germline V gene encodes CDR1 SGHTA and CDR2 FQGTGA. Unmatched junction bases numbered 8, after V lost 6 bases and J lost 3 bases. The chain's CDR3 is CASRLTGTSTDTQYF. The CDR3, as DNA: TGTGCCAGCAGATTGACCGGGACTAGTACAGATACGCAGTATTTT.

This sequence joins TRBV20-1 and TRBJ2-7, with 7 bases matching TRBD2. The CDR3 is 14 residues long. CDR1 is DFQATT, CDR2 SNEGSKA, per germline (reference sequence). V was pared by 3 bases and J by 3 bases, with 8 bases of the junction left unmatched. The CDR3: CSASTAGLHYEQYF. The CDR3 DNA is TGCAGTGCTAGTACAGCGGGACTGCACTACGAGCAGTACTTC.

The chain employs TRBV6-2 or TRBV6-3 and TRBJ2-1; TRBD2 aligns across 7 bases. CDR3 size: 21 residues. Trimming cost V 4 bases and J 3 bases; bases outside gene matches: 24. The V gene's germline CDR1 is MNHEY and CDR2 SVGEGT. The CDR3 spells CASSWGREGSGLPLNYNEQFF. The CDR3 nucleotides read TGTGCCAGCAGTTGGGGGAGGGAGGGGTCGGGACTACCACTTAACTACAATGAGCAGTTCTTC.

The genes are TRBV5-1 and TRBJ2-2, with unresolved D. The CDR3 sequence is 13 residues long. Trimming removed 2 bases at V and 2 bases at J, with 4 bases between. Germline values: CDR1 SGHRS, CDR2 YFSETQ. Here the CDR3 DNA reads TGCGCCAGCAGCTTACAAAACACCGGGGAGCTGTTTTTT. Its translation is CASSLQNTGELFF.

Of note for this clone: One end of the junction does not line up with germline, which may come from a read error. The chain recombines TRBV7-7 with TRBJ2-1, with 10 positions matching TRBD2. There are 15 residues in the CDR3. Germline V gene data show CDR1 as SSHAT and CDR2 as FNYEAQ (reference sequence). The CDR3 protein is CASSPDLAGESEQFF. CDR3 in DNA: TGTGCTAGCAGCCCGGATCTAGCGGGAGAAAGTGAGCAGTTCTTC.

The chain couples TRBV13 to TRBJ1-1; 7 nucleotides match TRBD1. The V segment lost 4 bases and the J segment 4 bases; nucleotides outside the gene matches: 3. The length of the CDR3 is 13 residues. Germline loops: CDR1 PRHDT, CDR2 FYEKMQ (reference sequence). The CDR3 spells CASSSQGGTEAFF. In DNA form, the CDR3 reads TGTGCCAGCAGCTCCCAGGGGGGCACTGAAGCTTTCTTT.

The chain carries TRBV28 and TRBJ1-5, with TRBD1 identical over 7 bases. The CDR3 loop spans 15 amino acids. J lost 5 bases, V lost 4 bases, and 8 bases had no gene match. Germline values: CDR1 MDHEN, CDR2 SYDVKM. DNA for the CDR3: TGTGCCAGCAGTTCTCCGACAGGGAATCATCAGCCCCAGCATTTT. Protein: CASSSPTGNHQPQHF.

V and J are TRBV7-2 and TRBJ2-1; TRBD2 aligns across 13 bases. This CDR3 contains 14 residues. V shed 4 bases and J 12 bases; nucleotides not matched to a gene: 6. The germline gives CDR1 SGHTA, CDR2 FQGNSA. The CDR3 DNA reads TGTGCCAGCAGCTCGACTAGCGGGGGGATTGGGCAGTTCTTC. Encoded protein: CASSSTSGGIGQFF.

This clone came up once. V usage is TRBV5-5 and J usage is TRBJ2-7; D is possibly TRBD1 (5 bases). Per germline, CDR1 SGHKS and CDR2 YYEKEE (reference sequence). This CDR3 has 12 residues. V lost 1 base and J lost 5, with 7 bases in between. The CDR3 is CASSLRGHEQYF. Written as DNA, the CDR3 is TGTGCCAGCAGCTTGAGGGGTCACGAGCAGTACTTC.

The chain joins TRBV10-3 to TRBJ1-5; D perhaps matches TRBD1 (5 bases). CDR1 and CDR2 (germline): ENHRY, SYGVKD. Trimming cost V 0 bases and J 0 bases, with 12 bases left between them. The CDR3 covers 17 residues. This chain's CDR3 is CAISESNGGYSNQPQHF. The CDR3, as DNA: TGTGCCATCAGTGAGTCTAACGGGGGTTATAGCAATCAGCCCCAGCATTTT.

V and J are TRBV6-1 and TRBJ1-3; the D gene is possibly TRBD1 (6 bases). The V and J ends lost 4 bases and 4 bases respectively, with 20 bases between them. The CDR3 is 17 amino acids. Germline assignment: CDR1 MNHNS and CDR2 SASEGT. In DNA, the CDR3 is TGTGCCAGCAGTGTTTCCGGGACAACTACAAACGGAAACACCATATATTTT. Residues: CASSVSGTTTNGNTIYF.

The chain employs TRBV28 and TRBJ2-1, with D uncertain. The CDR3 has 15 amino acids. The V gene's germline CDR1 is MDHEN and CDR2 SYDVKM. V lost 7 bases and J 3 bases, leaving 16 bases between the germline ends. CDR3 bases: TGTGCCAGCATCCCTGGAAGTAGCAGCTACAATGAGCAGTTCTTC. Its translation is CASIPGSSSYNEQFF.

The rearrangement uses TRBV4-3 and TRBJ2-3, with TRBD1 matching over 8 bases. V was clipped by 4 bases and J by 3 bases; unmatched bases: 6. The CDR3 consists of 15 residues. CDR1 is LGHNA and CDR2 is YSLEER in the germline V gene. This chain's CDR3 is CASSLQGARTDTQYF. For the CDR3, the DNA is TGCGCCAGCAGCCTGCAGGGGGCACGGACAGATACGCAGTATTTT.

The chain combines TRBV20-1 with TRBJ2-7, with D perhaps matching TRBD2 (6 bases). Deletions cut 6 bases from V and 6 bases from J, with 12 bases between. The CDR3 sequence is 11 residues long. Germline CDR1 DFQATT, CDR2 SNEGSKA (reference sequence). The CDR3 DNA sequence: TGCAGTGCCAGCGGGTCGGTCGAGCAGTACTTC. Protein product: CSASGSVEQYF.

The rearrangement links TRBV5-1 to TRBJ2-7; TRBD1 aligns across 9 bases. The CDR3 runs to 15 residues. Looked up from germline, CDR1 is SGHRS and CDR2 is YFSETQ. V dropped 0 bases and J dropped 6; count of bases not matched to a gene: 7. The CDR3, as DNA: TGCGCCAGCAGCTTGGATGGACAGGGGCCGGCCGAGCAGTACTTC. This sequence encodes CASSLDGQGPAEQYF. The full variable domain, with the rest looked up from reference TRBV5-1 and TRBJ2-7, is KAGVTQTPRYLIKTRGQQVTLSCSPISGHRSVSWYQQTPGQGLQFLFEYFSETQRNKGNFPGRFSGRQFSNSRSEMNVSTLELGDSALYLCASSLDGQGPAEQYFGPGTRLTVT.

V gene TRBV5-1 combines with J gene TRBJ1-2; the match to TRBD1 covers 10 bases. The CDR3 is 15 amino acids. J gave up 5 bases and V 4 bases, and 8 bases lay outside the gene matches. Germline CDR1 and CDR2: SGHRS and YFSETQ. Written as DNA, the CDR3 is TGCGCCAGCAGCAGACAGGGGGCTAACGGGTATGGCTACACCTTC. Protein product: CASSRQGANGYGYTF.